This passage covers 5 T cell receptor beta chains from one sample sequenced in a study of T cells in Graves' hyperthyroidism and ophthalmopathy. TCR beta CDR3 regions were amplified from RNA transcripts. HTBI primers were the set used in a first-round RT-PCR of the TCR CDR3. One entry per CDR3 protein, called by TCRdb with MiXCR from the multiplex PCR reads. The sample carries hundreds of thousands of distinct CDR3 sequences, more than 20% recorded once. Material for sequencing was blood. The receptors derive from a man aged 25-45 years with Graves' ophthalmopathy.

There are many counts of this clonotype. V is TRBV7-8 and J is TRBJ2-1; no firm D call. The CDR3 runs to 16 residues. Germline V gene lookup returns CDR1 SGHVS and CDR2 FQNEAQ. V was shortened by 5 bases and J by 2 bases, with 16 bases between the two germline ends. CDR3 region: CASSPNRPVPYNEQFF. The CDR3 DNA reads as TGTGCCAGCAGCCCAAACCGACCCGTCCCCTACAATGAGCAGTTCTTC.

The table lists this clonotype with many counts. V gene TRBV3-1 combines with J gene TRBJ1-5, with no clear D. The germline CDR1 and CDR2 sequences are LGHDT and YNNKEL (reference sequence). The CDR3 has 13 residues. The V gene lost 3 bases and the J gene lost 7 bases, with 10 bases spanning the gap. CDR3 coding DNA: TGTGCCAGCAGCCAGTCGGATTTCCAGCCCCAGCATTTT. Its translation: CASSQSDFQPQHF.

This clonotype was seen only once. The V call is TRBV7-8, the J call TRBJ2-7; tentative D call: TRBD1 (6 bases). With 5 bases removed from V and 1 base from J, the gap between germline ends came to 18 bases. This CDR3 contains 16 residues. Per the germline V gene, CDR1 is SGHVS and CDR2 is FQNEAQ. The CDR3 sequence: CASSKTGTIDSYEQYF. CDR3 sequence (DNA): TGTGCCAGCAGCAAAACCGGGACAATAGATTCCTACGAGCAGTACTTC.

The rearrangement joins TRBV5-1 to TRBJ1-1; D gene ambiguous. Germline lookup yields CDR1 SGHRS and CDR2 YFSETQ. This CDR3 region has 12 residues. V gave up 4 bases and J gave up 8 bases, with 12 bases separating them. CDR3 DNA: TGCGCCAGCAGCCATGCGGGCGGCGAAGCTTTCTTT. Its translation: CASSHAGGEAFF.

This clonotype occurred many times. This CDR3 is CAWSVQGSDTGELFF. In DNA form, the CDR3 reads TGTGCCTGGAGTGTACAGGGTAGCGACACCGGGGAGCTGTTTTTT. The gene calls are TRBV30 and TRBJ2-2, with D possibly matching TRBD1 (6 bases). This CDR3 is built from 15 residues. Germline V gene data show CDR1 as GTSNPN and CDR2 as SVGIG (reference sequence). The V end was cut by 0 bases, the J end by 3 bases, with 11 bases between.